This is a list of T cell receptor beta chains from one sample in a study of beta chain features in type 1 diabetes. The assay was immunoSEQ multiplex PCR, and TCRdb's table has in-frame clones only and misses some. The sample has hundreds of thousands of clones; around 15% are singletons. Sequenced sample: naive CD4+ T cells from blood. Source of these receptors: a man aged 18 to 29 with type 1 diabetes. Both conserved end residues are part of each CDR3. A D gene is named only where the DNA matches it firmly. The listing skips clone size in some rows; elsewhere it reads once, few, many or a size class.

CASHPGTVNTEAFF	TGTGCCAGCCACCCCGGGACAGTGAACACTGAAGCTTTCTTT	.	TRBV18	TRBJ1-1	TRBD1
CASSPNEKLFF	TGTGCCAGCAGCCCCAATGAAAAACTGTTTTTT	few	TRBV28	TRBJ1-4	.
CSVETSSYEQFF	TGCAGCGTTGAAACTAGTAGCTATGAGCAGTTCTTC	.	TRBV29-1	TRBJ2-1	.
CASSERSLYGYTF	TGTGCCAGCAGTGAAAGGAGCCTCTATGGCTACACCTTC	few	TRBV25-1	TRBJ1-2	.
CATSRDVGDQPQHF	TGTGCCACCAGCAGAGATGTCGGCGATCAGCCCCAGCATTTT	few	TRBV15	TRBJ1-5	.
CASRSGTHLEQYF	TGTGCCAGCCGATCCGGGACACACCTCGAGCAGTACTTC	.	TRBV25-1	TRBJ2-7	.
CASSPLGQAGYTF	TGTGCCAGCTCACCACTAGGACAGGCTGGCTACACCTTC	.	TRBV18	TRBJ1-2	TRBD1
CASSYRQGAMTDTQYF	TGTGCCAGCAGTTACCGACAGGGGGCGATGACAGATACGCAGTATTTT	few	TRBV6-5	TRBJ2-3	TRBD1
CASRLGQLAGNYEQYF	TGTGCCAGCAGATTAGGTCAACTAGCGGGGAACTACGAGCAGTACTTC	.	TRBV7-2	TRBJ2-7	TRBD2
CASSEYSQGSGSYEQYF	TGTGCCAGCAGTGAATATTCACAGGGGTCGGGCTCCTACGAGCAGTACTTC	once	TRBV25-1	TRBJ2-7	TRBD1
CAWGRLADYNEQFF	TGTGCCTGGGGGCGATTAGCGGACTACAATGAGCAGTTCTTC	few	TRBV30	TRBJ2-1	.
CASKGAGTGELFF	TGTGCCAGCAAAGGGGCGGGTACCGGGGAGCTGTTTTTT	.	TRBV25-1	TRBJ2-2	.
CSVAGQGEWTEAFF	TGCAGCGTGGCCGGACAGGGTGAATGGACTGAAGCTTTCTTT	.	TRBV29-1	TRBJ1-1	TRBD1
CAWQGNQATNEKLFF	TGTGCCTGGCAAGGGAACCAGGCAACTAATGAAAAACTGTTTTTT	.	TRBV30	TRBJ1-4	.
CSARDRETQYF	TGCAGTGCTAGAGATCGTGAGACCCAGTACTTC	.	TRBV20-1	TRBJ2-5	.
CASSSSTSSSGANVLTF	TGTGCCAGCTCATCAAGCACTAGTAGCTCTGGGGCCAACGTCCTGACTTTC	few	TRBV18	TRBJ2-6	.
CASNGWTAGNTIYF	TGTGCCAGCAATGGTTGGACGGCTGGAAACACCATATATTTT	few	TRBV2	TRBJ1-3	.
CASSDQGGWSGELFF	TGTGCCAGCAGTGACCAAGGAGGGTGGAGCGGGGAGCTGTTTTTT	.	TRBV2	TRBJ2-2	.
CASSPRLAGGPGQETQYF	TGTGCCAGCAGCCCCCGACTAGCGGGGGGGCCGGGTCAAGAGACCCAGTACTTC	.	TRBV7-2	TRBJ2-5	TRBD2
CASSLGGQGYEQYF	TGTGCCAGCAGCTTAGGCGGACAGGGCTACGAGCAGTACTTC	.	TRBV7-2	TRBJ2-7	TRBD1
CAWSGGAILDRRNTEAFF	TGTGCCTGGAGTGGGGGGGCAATTTTGGACAGAAGGAACACTGAAGCTTTCTTT	few	TRBV30	TRBJ1-1	.
CASSFGVWGQETQYF	TGTGCCAGCAGTTTCGGAGTTTGGGGCCAAGAGACCCAGTACTTC	few	TRBV28	TRBJ2-5	.
CASSVVRRGTPVDYGYTF	TGTGCCAGCAGCGTAGTCCGACGGGGGACGCCTGTCGACTATGGCTACACCTTC	.	TRBV9	TRBJ1-2	.
CASSLPSGGNTIYF	TGTGCCAGCAGCTTACCGAGCGGTGGAAACACCATATATTTT	.	TRBV5-4	TRBJ1-3	.
CASSEWWAGVNSYEQYF	TGTGCCAGCAGTGAATGGTGGGCAGGGGTCAACTCCTACGAGCAGTACTTC	.	TRBV25-1	TRBJ2-7	.
CASSPSGWDETQYF	TGTGCCAGCAGCCCAAGTGGATGGGACGAGACCCAGTACTTC	few	TRBV5-4	TRBJ2-5	.
CASSGWGGKSNSPLHF	TGTGCCAGCAGTGGCTGGGGGGGGAAGAGTAATTCACCCCTCCACTTT	.	TRBV2	TRBJ1-6	.
CASSAATFREQYF	TGTGCCAGCAGCGCCGCCACCTTTCGGGAGCAGTACTTC	few	TRBV7-2	TRBJ2-7	.
CASSPLSAGGPNEQFF	TGTGCCAGCTCACCACTGTCGGCGGGGGGGCCCAATGAGCAGTTCTTC	.	TRBV18	TRBJ2-1	TRBD2
CAIRQIEAFF	TGTGCCATAAGACAGATTGAAGCTTTCTTT	.	TRBV30	TRBJ1-1	.
CSRDNTGELFF	TGCAGCCGGGACAATACCGGGGAGCTGTTTTTT	few	TRBV20-1	TRBJ2-2	.
CASSQDPRDTQYF	TGTGCCAGCAGCCAAGACCCGCGTGATACGCAGTATTTT	.	TRBV14	TRBJ2-3	.
CASSHRRAPSTDTQYF	TGCGCCAGCAGCCACCGGAGGGCCCCTAGCACAGATACGCAGTATTTT	.	TRBV5-1	TRBJ2-3	.
CASRSTGGVTEAFF	TGTGCCAGCAGGTCCACAGGGGGTGTTACTGAAGCTTTCTTT	.	TRBV25-1	TRBJ1-1	TRBD1
CASSLVYGRANEKLFF	TGTGCCAGCAGTTTAGTTTACGGCCGGGCTAATGAAAAACTGTTTTTT	few	TRBV27	TRBJ1-4	.
CAWMVAGGREQYF	TGTGCCTGGATGGTAGCGGGGGGGCGTGAGCAGTACTTC	few	TRBV30	TRBJ2-7	TRBD2
CASGLDHTEAFF	TGTGCTAGTGGTTTGGACCACACTGAAGCTTTCTTT	.	TRBV12-5	TRBJ1-1	.
CASSPSRSPLHF	TGTGCCAGCAGCCCAAGCCGTTCACCCCTCCACTTT	.	TRBV27	TRBJ1-6	.
CASSFGISNTEAFF	TGTGCCAGCAGCTTTGGTATCTCGAACACTGAAGCTTTCTTT	few	TRBV7-2	TRBJ1-1	.
CSGNRGLSDTQYF	TGCAGCGGGAACAGGGGGCTTTCAGATACGCAGTATTTT	few	TRBV29-1	TRBJ2-3	TRBD1
CASSVASRTGVEQFF	TGTGCCAGCAGCGTAGCCTCGCGGACAGGGGTAGAGCAGTTCTTC	.	TRBV9	TRBJ2-1	TRBD1
CASSEVAGYYNEQFF	TGTGCCAGCAGCGAAGTAGCGGGATATTACAATGAGCAGTTCTTC	few	TRBV7-2	TRBJ2-1	TRBD2
CASSVIEGSVAFF	TGTGCCAGCAGCGTAATTGAGGGTTCCGTAGCTTTCTTT	.	TRBV11-1	TRBJ1-1	.
CAWSVQGAGDTQYF	TGTGCCTGGAGTGTACAGGGGGCTGGTGATACGCAGTATTTT	few	TRBV30	TRBJ2-3	TRBD1
CASSLDIFSGNTIYF	TGTGCCAGCAGCTTGGACATTTTCTCTGGAAACACCATATATTTT	.	TRBV5-4	TRBJ1-3	.
CASSLVAGALGGELFF	TGTGCCAGCAGCTTAGTTGCGGGGGCCCTCGGCGGGGAGCTGTTTTTT	.	TRBV11-2	TRBJ2-2	.
CASSEIRGGTEAFF	TGTGCCAGCAGTGAAATCAGGGGCGGCACTGAAGCTTTCTTT	.	TRBV25-1	TRBJ1-1	.
CASRRDREETQYF	TGTGCCAGCAGGCGGGACAGGGAAGAGACCCAGTACTTC	few	TRBV6-6	TRBJ2-5	TRBD1
CSARSVSQYF	TGCAGTGCTAGGTCCGTATCGCAGTATTTT	few	TRBV20-1	TRBJ2-3	.
CASSLGRLDTIYF	TGTGCCAGCAGCTTGGGACGACTGGACACCATATATTTT	.	TRBV5-6	TRBJ1-3	.
CATSRDSNGYTF	TGTGCCACCAGCAGAGACTCGAATGGCTACACCTTC	.	TRBV15	TRBJ1-2	.
CASGSTGVETQYF	TGTGCTAGTGGCTCTACAGGGGTCGAGACCCAGTACTTC	.	TRBV12-5	TRBJ2-5	TRBD1
CASSETPGDTYEQYF	TGTGCCAGCAGTGAAACCCCAGGGGACACCTACGAGCAGTACTTC	few	TRBV6-1	TRBJ2-7	.
CASKSVINYEQYF	TGTGCCAGCAAATCGGTAATAAACTACGAGCAGTACTTC	few	TRBV6-6	TRBJ2-7	.
CSVQGQSLGNTIYF	TGCAGCGTACAAGGACAGTCTCTGGGAAACACCATATATTTT	few	TRBV29-1	TRBJ1-3	.
CASSEVTGAYEQYF	TGTGCCAGTAGTGAGGTAACGGGCGCCTACGAGCAGTACTTC	few	TRBV19	TRBJ2-7	.
CASSGGVYLQETQYF	TGTGCCAGCAGCGGAGGGGTCTACCTCCAAGAGACCCAGTACTTC	.	TRBV7-9	TRBJ2-5	.
CASSQDGGRANTEAFF	TGCGCCAGCAGCCAAGATGGCGGCAGGGCCAACACTGAAGCTTTCTTT	few	TRBV4-1	TRBJ1-1	.
CAWSGDSGNQPQHF	TGTGCCTGGAGTGGGGACAGCGGCAATCAGCCCCAGCATTTT	.	TRBV30	TRBJ1-5	TRBD1